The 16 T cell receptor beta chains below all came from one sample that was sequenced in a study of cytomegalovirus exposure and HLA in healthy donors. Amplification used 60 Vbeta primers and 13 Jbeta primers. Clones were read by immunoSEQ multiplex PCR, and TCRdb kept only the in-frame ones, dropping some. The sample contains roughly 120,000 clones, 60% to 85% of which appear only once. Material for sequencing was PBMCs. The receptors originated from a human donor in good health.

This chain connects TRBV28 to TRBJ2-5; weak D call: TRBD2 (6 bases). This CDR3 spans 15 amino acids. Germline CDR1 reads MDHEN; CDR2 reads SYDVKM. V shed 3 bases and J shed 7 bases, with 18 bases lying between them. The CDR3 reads CASSFATRKGGTQYF. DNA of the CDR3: TGTGCCAGCAGTTTCGCGACTAGGAAAGGTGGGACCCAGTACTTC.

CDR3 amino acids: CASSDSYLNEKLFF. CDR3 DNA sequence: TGTGCCAGTAGTGACAGTTACCTGAATGAAAAACTGTTTTTT. The rearrangement uses TRBV19 and TRBJ1-4, with a possible D match to TRBD1 (5 bases). Germline CDR1 LNHDA, CDR2 SQIVND (reference sequence). Trimming removed 5 bases from V and 5 bases from J, with 12 bases in between. The CDR3 loop spans 14 amino acids.

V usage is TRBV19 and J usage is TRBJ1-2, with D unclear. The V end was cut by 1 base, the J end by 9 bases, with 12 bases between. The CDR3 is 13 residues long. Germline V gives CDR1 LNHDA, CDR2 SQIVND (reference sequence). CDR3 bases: TGTGCCAGTAGTATAGTCCTGTCAGAAAGCTACACCTTC. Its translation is CASSIVLSESYTF.

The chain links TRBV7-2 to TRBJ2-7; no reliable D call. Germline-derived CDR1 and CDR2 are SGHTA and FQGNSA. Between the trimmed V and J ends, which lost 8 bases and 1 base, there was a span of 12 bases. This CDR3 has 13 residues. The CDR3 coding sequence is TGTGCCAGCGTGGCGGAGAGTTCCTACGAGCAGTACTTC. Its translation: CASVAESSYEQYF.

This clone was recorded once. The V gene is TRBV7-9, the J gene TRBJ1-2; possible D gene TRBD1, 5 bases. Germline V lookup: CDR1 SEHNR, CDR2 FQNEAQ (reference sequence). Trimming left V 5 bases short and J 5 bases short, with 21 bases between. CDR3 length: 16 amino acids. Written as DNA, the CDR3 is TGTGCCAGCAGCCCCGAGTTTGGTGGGGCGGGGTATGGCTACACCTTC. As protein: CASSPEFGGAGYGYTF.

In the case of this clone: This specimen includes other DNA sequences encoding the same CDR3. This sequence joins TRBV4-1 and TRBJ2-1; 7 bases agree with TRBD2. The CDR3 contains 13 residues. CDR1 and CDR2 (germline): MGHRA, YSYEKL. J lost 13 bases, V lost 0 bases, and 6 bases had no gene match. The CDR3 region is CASSQERLAAQFF. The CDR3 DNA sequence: TGCGCCAGCAGCCAAGAACGCCTAGCGGCACAGTTCTTC.

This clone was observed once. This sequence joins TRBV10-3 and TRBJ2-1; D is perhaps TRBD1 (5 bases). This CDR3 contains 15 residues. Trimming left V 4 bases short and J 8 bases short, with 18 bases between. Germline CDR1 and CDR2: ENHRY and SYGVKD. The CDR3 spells CAISVTGPLNDEQFF. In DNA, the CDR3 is TGTGCCATCAGTGTAACAGGTCCCTTGAACGATGAGCAGTTCTTC.

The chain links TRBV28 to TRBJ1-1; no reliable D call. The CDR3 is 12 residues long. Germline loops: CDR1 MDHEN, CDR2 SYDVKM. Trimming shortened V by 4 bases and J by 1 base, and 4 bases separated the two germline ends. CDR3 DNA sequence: TGTGCCAGCAGTTACTGGAACACTGAAGCTTTCTTT. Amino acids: CASSYWNTEAFF.

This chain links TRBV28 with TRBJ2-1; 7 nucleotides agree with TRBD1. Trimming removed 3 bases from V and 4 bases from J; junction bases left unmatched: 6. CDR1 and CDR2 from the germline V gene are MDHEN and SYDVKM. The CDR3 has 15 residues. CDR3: CASSFKGALYNEQFF. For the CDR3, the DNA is TGTGCCAGCAGTTTTAAGGGGGCTTTATACAATGAGCAGTTCTTC.

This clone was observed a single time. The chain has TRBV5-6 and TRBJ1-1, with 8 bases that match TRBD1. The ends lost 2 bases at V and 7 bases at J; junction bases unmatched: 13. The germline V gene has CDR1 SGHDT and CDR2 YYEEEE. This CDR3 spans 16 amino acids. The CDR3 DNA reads TGTGCCAGCAGCTTAAGTAGACAGGGGAGGCGCGGTGAAGCTTTCTTT. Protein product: CASSLSRQGRRGEAFF.

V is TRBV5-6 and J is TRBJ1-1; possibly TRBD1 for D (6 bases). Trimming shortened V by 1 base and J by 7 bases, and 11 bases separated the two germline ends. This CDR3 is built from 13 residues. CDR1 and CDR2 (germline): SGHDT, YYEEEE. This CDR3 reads CASSLPGALEAFF. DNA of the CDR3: TGTGCCAGCAGCTTGCCAGGGGCCCTTGAAGCTTTCTTT.

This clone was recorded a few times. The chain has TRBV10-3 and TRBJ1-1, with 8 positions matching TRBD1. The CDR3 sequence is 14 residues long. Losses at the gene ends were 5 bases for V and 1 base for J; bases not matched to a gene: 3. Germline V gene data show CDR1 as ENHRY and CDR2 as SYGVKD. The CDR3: CAISPGQENTEAFF. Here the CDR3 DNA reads TGTGCCATCAGTCCGGGACAGGAGAACACTGAAGCTTTCTTT.

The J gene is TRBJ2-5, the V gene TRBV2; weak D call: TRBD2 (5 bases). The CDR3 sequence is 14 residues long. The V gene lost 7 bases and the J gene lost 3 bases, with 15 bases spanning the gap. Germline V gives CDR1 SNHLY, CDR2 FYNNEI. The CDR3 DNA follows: TGTGCCAGCACCCGGGCTAGAGGGAAAGAGACCCAGTACTTC. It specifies CASTRARGKETQYF.

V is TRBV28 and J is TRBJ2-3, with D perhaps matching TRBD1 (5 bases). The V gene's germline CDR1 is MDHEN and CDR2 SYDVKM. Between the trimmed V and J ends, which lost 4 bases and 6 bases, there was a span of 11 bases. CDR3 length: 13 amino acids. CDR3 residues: CASSYQGYDTQYF. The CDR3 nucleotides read TGTGCCAGCAGTTACCAGGGTTACGATACGCAGTATTTT.

CDR3 bases: TGTGCCAGCAGCACTGACGACTGGAACACTGAAGCTTTCTTT. Encoded protein: CASSTDDWNTEAFF. The V gene is TRBV7-9, the J gene TRBJ1-1; no firm D call. Germline assignment: CDR1 SEHNR and CDR2 FQNEAQ (reference sequence). Trimming pared 5 bases from V and 1 base from J, leaving 11 bases between. CDR3 length: 14 amino acids.

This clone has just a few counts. The CDR3 DNA is TGCGCCAGCAGCTTGGTGGTATCAGAAGAGCAGTACTTC. Translation: CASSLVVSEEQYF. The chain employs TRBV5-1 and TRBJ2-7; D remains ambiguous. Trimming pared 0 bases from V and 7 bases from J, leaving 11 bases between. Germline-derived CDR1 and CDR2 are SGHRS and YFSETQ. The CDR3 has 13 residues. The entire variable domain, with the rest obtained from reference TRBV5-1 and TRBJ2-7, is as follows: KAGVTQTPRYLIKTRGQQVTLSCSPISGHRSVSWYQQTPGQGLQFLFEYFSETQRNKGNFPGRFSGRQFSNSRSEMNVSTLELGDSALYLCASSLVVSEEQYFGPGTRLTVT.